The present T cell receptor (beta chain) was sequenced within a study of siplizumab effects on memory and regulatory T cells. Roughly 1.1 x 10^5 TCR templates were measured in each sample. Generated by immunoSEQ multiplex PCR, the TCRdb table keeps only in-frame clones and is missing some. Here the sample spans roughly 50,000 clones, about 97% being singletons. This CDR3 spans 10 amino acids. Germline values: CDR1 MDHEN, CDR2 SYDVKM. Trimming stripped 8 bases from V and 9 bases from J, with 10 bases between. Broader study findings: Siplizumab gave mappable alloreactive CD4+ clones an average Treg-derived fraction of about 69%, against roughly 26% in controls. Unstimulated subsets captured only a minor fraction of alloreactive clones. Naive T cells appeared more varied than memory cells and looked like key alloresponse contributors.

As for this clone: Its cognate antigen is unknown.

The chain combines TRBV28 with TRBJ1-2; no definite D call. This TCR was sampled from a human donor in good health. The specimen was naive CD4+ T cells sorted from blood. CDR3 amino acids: CASAKVSYTF. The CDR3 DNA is TGTGCCAGCGCCAAAGTCAGCTACACCTTC.